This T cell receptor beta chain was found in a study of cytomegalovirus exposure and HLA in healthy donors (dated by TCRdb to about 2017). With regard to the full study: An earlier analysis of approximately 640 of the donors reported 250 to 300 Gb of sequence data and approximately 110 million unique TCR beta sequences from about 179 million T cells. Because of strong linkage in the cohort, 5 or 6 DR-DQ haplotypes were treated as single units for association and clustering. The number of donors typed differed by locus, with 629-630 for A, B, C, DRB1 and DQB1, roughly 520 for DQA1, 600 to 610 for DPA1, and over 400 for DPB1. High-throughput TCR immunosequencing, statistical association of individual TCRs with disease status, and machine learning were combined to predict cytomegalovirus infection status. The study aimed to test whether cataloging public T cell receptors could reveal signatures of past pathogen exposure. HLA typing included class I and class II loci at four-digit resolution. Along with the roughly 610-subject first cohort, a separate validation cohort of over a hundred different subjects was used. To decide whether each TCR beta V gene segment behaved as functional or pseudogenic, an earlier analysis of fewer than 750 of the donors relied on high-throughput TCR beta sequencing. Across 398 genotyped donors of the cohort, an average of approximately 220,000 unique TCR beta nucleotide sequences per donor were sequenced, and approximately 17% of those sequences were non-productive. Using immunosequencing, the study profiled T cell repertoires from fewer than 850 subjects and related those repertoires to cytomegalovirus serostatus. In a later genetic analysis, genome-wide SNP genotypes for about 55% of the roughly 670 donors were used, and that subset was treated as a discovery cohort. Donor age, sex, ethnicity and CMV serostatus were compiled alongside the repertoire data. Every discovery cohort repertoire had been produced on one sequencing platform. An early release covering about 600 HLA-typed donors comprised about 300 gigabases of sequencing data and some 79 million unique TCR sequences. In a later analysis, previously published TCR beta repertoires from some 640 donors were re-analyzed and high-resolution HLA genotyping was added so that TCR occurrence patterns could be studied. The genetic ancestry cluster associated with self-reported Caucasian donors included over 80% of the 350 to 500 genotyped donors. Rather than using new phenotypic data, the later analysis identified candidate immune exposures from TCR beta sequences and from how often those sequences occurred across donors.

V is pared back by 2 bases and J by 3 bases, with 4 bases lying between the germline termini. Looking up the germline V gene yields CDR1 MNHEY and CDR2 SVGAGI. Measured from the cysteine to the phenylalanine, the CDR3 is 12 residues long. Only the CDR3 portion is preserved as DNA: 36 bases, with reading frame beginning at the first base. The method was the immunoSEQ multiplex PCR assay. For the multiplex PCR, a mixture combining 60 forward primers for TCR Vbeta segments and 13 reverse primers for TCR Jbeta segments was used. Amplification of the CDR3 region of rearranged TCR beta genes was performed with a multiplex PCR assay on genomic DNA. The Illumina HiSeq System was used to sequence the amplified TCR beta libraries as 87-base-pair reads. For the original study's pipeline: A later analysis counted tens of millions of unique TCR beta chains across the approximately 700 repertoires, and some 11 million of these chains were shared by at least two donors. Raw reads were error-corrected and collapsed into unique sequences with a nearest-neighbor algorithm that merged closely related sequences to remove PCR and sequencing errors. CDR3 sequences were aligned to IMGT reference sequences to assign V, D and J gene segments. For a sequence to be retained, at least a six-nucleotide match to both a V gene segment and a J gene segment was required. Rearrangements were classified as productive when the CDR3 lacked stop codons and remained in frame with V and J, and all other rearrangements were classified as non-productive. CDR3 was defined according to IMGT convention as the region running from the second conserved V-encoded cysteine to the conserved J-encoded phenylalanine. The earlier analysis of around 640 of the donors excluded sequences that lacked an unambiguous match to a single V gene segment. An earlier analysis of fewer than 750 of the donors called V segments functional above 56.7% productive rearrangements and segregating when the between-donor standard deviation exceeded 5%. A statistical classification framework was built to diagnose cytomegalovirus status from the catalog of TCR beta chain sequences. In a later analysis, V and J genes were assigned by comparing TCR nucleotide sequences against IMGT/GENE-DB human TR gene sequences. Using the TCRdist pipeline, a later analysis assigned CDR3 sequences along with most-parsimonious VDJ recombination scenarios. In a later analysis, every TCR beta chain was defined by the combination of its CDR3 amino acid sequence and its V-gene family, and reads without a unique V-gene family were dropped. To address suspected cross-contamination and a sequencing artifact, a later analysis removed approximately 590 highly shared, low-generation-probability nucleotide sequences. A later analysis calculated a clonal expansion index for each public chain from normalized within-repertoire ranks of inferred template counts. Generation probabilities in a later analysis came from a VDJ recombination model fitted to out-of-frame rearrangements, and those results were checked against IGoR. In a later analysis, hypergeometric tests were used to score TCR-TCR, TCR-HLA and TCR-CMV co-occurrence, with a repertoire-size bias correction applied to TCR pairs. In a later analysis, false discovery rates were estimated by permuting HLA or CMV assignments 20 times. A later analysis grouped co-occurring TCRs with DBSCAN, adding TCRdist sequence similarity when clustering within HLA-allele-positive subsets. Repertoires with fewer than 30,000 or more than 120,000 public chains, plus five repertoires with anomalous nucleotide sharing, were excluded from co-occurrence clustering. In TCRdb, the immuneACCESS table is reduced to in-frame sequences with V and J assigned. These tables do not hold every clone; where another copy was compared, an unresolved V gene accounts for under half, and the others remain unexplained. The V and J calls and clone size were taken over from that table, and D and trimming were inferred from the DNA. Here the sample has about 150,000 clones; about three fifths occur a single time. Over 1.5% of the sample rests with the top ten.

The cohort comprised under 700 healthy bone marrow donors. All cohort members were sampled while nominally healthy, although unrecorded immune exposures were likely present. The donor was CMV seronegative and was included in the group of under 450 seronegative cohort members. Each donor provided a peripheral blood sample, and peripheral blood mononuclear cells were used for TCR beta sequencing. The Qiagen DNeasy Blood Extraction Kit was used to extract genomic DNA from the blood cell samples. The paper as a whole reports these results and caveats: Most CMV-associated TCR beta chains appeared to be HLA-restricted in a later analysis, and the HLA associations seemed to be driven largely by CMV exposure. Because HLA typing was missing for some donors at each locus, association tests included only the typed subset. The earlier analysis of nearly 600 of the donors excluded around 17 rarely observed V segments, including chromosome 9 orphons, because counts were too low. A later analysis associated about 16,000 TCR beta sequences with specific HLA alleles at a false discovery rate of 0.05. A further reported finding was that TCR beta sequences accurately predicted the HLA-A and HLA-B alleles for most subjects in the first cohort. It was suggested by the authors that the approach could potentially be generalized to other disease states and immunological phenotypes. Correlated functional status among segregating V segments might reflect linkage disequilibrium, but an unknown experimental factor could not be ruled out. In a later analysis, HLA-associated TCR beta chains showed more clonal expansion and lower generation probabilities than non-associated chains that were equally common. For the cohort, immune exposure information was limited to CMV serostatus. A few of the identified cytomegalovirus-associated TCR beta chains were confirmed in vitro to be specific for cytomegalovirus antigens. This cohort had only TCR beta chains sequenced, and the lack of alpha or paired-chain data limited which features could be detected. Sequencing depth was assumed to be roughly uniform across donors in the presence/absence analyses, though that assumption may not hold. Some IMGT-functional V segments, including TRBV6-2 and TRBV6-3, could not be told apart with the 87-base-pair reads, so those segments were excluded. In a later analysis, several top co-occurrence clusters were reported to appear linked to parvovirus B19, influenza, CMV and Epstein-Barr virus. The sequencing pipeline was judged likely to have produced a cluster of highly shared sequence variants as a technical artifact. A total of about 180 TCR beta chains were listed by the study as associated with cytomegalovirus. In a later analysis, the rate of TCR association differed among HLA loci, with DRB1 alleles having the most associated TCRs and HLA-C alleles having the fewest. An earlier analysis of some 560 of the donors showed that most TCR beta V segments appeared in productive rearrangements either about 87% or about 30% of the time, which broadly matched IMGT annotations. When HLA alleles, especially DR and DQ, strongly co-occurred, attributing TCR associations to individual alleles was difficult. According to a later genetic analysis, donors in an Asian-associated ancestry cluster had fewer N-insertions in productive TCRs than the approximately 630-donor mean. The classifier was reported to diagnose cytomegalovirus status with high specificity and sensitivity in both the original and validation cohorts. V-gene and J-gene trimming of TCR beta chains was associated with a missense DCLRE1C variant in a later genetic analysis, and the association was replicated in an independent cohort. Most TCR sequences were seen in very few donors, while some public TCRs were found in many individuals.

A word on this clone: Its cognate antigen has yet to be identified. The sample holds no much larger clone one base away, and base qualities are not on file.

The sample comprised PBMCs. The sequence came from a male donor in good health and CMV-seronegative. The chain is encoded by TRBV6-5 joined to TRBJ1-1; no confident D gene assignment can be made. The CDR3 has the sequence CASSYGHTEAFF. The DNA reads TGTGCCAGCAGTTACGGGCACACTGAAGCTTTCTTT.